The source of this T cell receptor beta chain is a study of blood T cell repertoires in COVID-19. Study at large: Acute-phase and convalescent COVID-19 samples originated in the United States, Italy and Spain.

The table came from immunoSEQ multiplex PCR; TCRdb's copy has only in-frame clones and leaves some out. Here the sample spans about 220,000 clones, 80% to 90% being singletons. The CDR3 sequence is 15 residues long. CDR1 is MDHEN and CDR2 is SYDVKM in the germline V gene. Trimming stripped 7 bases from V and 2 bases from J, with 15 bases between. Source material: peripheral blood. The gene calls are TRBV28 and TRBJ1-5; a weak D match, TRBD1 (6 bases). This receptor was identified in a man aged 50 to 60 with active or convalescent COVID-19. The CDR3 DNA sequence: TGTGCCAGCACTTACAGGGACTATGGCAATCAGCCCCAGCATTTT. As protein: CASTYRDYGNQPQHF.